This TCR beta chain was captured by sequencing in a study of tumor-infiltrating lymphocytes in primary liver carcinoma. Study-wide points: Tumors had a top-250-clone fraction that was significantly higher than blood (p = 0.039). Just about 7-25% of leading clones were found in every one of five regions.

CDR3 length equals 14 residues. CDR1 SGHAT and CDR2 FQNNGV come from the germline V gene. Co-extraction yielded RNA and DNA from roughly 20-30 mg of unsorted bulk tissue. Treatment-naive at the time, the patients had chronic HBV infection. Using a constant-region primer together with ProtoScript II reverse transcriptase, TCR beta cDNA was made from about 490 ng of total RNA. It was through three nested multiplex PCR rounds of slightly modified ARM-PCR that TCR beta libraries arose. Running 10 cycles apiece, the first two PCR rounds relied on TRBV1-TRBV30 forward primers together with a C-beta reverse primer. TCRdb called the multiplex PCR reads again in MiXCR, with one record for every CDR3 protein. This table holds 65,000 to 80,000 distinct CDR3 sequences, over 60% found once. Note on this clonotype: Its antigen remains unknown. The junction differs from germline at one of its ends, possibly a read error.

The sequenced material came from liver tumor tissue from sampling region 4. Noted subset: tumor region T4, right-lateral pole. This chain uses TRBV11-2 with TRBJ1-6; 9 nucleotides align to TRBD1. The TCR was taken from a man aged 40-55 years with primary liver carcinoma and hepatitis B virus infection. Written as DNA, the CDR3 is TGTGCCAACTGCTTACAGGGGGCGAATTCACCCCTCCGCTTT. As protein: CANCLQGANSPLRF.